The 29 T cell receptor beta chains presented below share a single source sample, sequenced in a study of control samples from healthy donors and cancer patients. Clones were read by immunoSEQ multiplex PCR, and TCRdb kept only the in-frame ones, dropping some. The sample has tens of thousands of clones, nearly 95% seen once. The sample was PBMCs. These receptors all stem from a woman between 45 and 65 years old with head and neck cancer.

This sequence joins TRBV10-1 and TRBJ1-5; a possible D gene is TRBD1 (5 bases). The CDR3 sequence is 13 residues long. Trimming cost V 10 bases and J 0 bases, with 10 bases left between them. Germline CDR1 is WNHNN and CDR2 is SYGVQD (reference sequence). The CDR3 loop is CATARDSNQPQHF. The CDR3, as DNA: TGCGCCACCGCCAGGGATAGCAATCAGCCCCAGCATTTT.

CDR3 residues: CASTDRPNTGELFF. CDR3 nucleotides: TGTGCCAGTACGGACAGGCCTAACACCGGGGAGCTGTTTTTT. The rearrangement links TRBV19 to TRBJ2-2; 7 positions agree with TRBD1. After removal of 7 bases from V and 2 bases from J, the junction contained 4 bases not matched to a gene. CDR3 length: 14 amino acids. Germline V gene sequence: CDR1 LNHDA, CDR2 SQIVND (reference sequence).

This chain uses TRBV19 with TRBJ2-7; 9 nucleotides line up with TRBD2. This CDR3 is built from 14 residues. The ends lost 10 bases at V and 0 bases at J; junction bases unmatched: 7. CDR1 is LNHDA, CDR2 SQIVND, per germline (reference sequence). CDR3 sequence (DNA): TGTGCCATAGGGACTAGCAGCTACTCCTACGAGCAGTACTTC. As protein: CAIGTSSYSYEQYF.

The chain has TRBV5-1 and TRBJ1-2, with D possibly TRBD1 on 6 matching bases. Germline CDR1 SGHRS, CDR2 YFSETQ. The CDR3 sequence is 13 residues long. The V and J ends lost 5 bases and 5 bases respectively, with 13 bases between them. The CDR3 spells CASSLDSVYGYTF. The CDR3 DNA sequence: TGCGCCAGCAGTCTGGACAGCGTGTATGGCTACACCTTC.

V gene TRBV4-1 combines with J gene TRBJ2-3, with 10 nucleotides matching TRBD2. CDR1 is MGHRA, CDR2 YSYEKL, per germline. CDR3 length: 17 amino acids. Trimming at V came to 1 base and at J to 4 bases, leaving 8 bases not matched to a gene. CDR3 sequence reads: CASSQVGVSGGSDTQYF. The CDR3 DNA reads as TGCGCCAGCAGCCAAGTGGGGGTTAGCGGGGGGTCAGATACGCAGTATTTT.

CDR3: CASSLLADSNYGYTF. For the CDR3, the DNA is TGTGCCAGCTCACTCCTTGCCGACAGTAACTATGGCTACACCTTC. The rearrangement links TRBV18 to TRBJ1-2; possible D gene TRBD1, 5 bases. The CDR3 extends over 15 amino acids. V dropped 4 bases and J dropped 1 base, with 13 bases sitting between them. The V gene's germline CDR1 is KGHSH and CDR2 LQKENI.

The chain couples TRBV28 to TRBJ1-4, with D perhaps matching TRBD1 (6 bases). CDR3 length: 15 residues. Looked up from germline, CDR1 is MDHEN and CDR2 is SYDVKM. The germline V and J ends were trimmed by 4 bases and 5 bases, with 14 bases remaining between them. CDR3 in amino acids: CASSSIDRHNEKLFF. The CDR3 region has the DNA TGTGCCAGCAGTTCTATCGACAGGCACAATGAAAAACTGTTTTTT.

The genes are TRBV4-3 and TRBJ1-1; D remains ambiguous. V was shortened by 4 bases and J by 3 bases, with 9 bases between the two germline ends. CDR1 is LGHNA, CDR2 YSLEER, per germline. This CDR3 is built from 13 residues. CDR3 sequence (DNA): TGCGCCAGCAGCCCCCGACGGGACACTGAAGCTTTCTTT. Encoded protein: CASSPRRDTEAFF.

This clone came up once. The chain combines TRBV7-9 with TRBJ2-3, with 9 bases aligning to TRBD1. The CDR3 has 19 amino acids. Germline CDR1 is SEHNR and CDR2 is FQNEAQ (reference sequence). The V segment lost 7 bases and the J segment 2 bases; nucleotides outside the gene matches: 19. The CDR3 sequence: CASTLGQGRASWDTDTQYF. Here the CDR3 DNA reads TGTGCCAGCACCCTAGGACAGGGGAGGGCTAGCTGGGACACAGATACGCAGTATTTT.

The chain uses TRBV18 and TRBJ2-2; D is undetermined. The CDR3 is 12 residues long. Trimming took 4 bases from V and 9 from J, leaving 9 bases between them. Germline V gene sequence: CDR1 KGHSH, CDR2 LQKENI. DNA of the CDR3: TGTGCCAGCTCACAAACCGCTTGGGAGCTGTTTTTT. It is translated as CASSQTAWELFF.

The chain uses TRBV7-3 and TRBJ2-5, with D possibly being TRBD2 (7 bases). V dropped 2 bases and J dropped 4 bases, with 8 bases sitting between them. Germline V gene data show CDR1 as SGHTA and CDR2 as FQGTGA. There are 13 residues in the CDR3. CDR3 in amino acids: CASSLAGAETQYF. The DNA for the CDR3 is TGTGCCAGCAGCTTAGCGGGGGCAGAGACCCAGTACTTC. Full variable domain (remainder filled in from reference TRBV7-3 and TRBJ2-5): GAGVSQTPSNKVTEKGKYVELRCDPISGHTALYWYRQSLGQGPEFLIYFQGTGAADDSGLPNDRFFAVRPEGSVSTLKIQRTERGDSAVYLCASSLAGAETQYFGPGTRLLVL.

The chain combines TRBV27 with TRBJ2-5; 8 bases match TRBD2. CDR1 and CDR2 from the germline V gene are MNHEY and SMNVEV (reference sequence). J lost 1 base, V lost 8 bases, and 9 bases had no gene match. The CDR3 consists of 15 residues. CDR3 DNA sequence: TGTGCCAGCCCCCCCCTGGCGGGGGGCCAAGAGACCCAGTACTTC. Translating it yields CASPPLAGGQETQYF.

The V and J genes are TRBV4-1 and TRBJ1-2; no clear D. CDR3 length: 14 residues. CDR1 is MGHRA and CDR2 is YSYEKL in the germline V gene. Trimming took off 4 bases at V and 3 bases at J, with 12 bases between the two ends. The CDR3, as DNA: TGCGCCAGCAGCCGGGCAGGAGGACACTATGGCTACACCTTC. The encoded protein is CASSRAGGHYGYTF.

This chain uses TRBV25-1 with TRBJ2-1; TRBD1 matches 9 bases. Germline values: CDR1 MGHDK, CDR2 SYGVNS. V was clipped by 1 base and J by 7 bases; unmatched bases: 14. This CDR3 is 18 amino acids long. CDR3 nucleotides: TGTGCCAGCAGTGAATTCTTCCTCTTCGGGACAGGGAAGAATGAGCAGTTCTTC. Its translation is CASSEFFLFGTGKNEQFF.

This chain joins TRBV7-2 and TRBJ2-6, with D perhaps TRBD1 (5 bases). CDR1 is SGHTA, CDR2 FQGNSA, per germline. The CDR3 loop spans 15 amino acids. The V end was cut by 7 bases, the J end by 0 bases, with 10 bases between. CDR3 residues: CASTLGVSGANVLTF. The CDR3 region has the DNA TGTGCCAGCACCCTAGGGGTCTCTGGGGCCAACGTCCTGACTTTC.

The chain is built from TRBV5-8 and TRBJ2-5; 7 bases match TRBD1. Germline V lookup: CDR1 SGHTS, CDR2 YDEGEE. V lost 3 bases, J lost 2 bases, and 7 bases stayed unmatched. CDR3 length equals 15 residues. CDR3 protein: CASSSPDRRQETQYF. In DNA form, the CDR3 reads TGTGCCAGCAGCTCACCGGACAGGAGGCAAGAGACCCAGTACTTC.

The V gene is TRBV9, the J gene TRBJ2-1; 9 positions match TRBD2. The V segment lost 0 bases and the J segment 10 bases; nucleotides outside the gene matches: 5. Germline CDR1 SGDLS, CDR2 YYNGEE. CDR3 length: 14 residues. CDR3 DNA sequence: TGTGCCAGCAGCGTAGTCCCCGCGGGAGGGGAGCAGTTCTTC. Encoded protein: CASSVVPAGGEQFF.

The V and J genes are TRBV30 and TRBJ1-4; perhaps TRBD1 as D (5 bases). The V end lost 1 base, the J end lost 0 bases, and 9 bases lay between the germline ends. The CDR3 has 15 amino acids. Germline loops: CDR1 GTSNPN, CDR2 SVGIG (reference sequence). CDR3 region: CAWSDRTATNEKLFF. CDR3 DNA sequence: TGTGCCTGGAGTGACAGGACTGCAACTAATGAAAAACTGTTTTTT. The entire variable domain, with the rest obtained from reference TRBV30 and TRBJ1-4, is as follows: SQTIHQWPATLVQPVGSPLSLECTVEGTSNPNLYWYRQAAGRGLQLLFYSVGIGQISSEVPQNLSASRPQDRQFILSSKKLLLSDSGFYLCAWSDRTATNEKLFFGSGTQLSVL.

The chain is built from TRBV21-1 and TRBJ1-5; TRBD1 is the table's D call, not checked against the DNA. TRBV21-1 is a listed pseudogene. This CDR3 comprises 18 residues. CDR3: CASSARDREIRSNQPQHF. The CDR3 bases are TGTGCCAGCAGCGCACGGGACAGGGAGATACGTAGCAATCAGCCCCAGCATTTT.

The rearrangement joins TRBV1 to TRBJ1-5; the DNA was not used to check the table's D call, TRBD1. TRBV1 corresponds to a pseudogene. This CDR3 comprises 20 residues. The CDR3 DNA is TGCACCAGCAGCCTCCTCCTACAGGGGGCCCGGGGACCTAGCAATCAGCCCCAGCATTTT. It yields the protein CTSSLLLQGARGPSNQPQHF.

The V gene is TRBV27, the J gene TRBJ2-1; weak D call: TRBD2 (6 bases). The germline V gene encodes CDR1 MNHEY and CDR2 SMNVEV (reference sequence). The CDR3 runs 14 residues. Between the trimmed V and J ends, which lost 6 bases and 10 bases, there was a span of 19 bases. In DNA, the CDR3 is TGTGCCAGCAGCCCCCCTGGACTACACCAGGAGCAGTTCTTC. It is translated as CASSPPGLHQEQFF.

This rearrangement joins TRBV5-1 to TRBJ2-7; 7 bases agree with TRBD2. CDR1 is SGHRS, CDR2 YFSETQ, per germline. V lost 5 bases, J lost 0 bases, and 8 bases stayed unmatched. The CDR3 spans 15 residues. CDR3 sequence reads: CASSFSGAASYEQYF. The CDR3 region has the DNA TGCGCCAGCAGTTTCAGCGGGGCGGCCTCCTACGAGCAGTACTTC.

The chain joins TRBV7-9 to TRBJ2-5; either TRBD1 or TRBD2 may supply D (7 bases each). V gave up 3 bases and J gave up 4 bases, with 12 bases separating them. The CDR3 is 14 residues long. Germline-derived CDR1 and CDR2 are SEHNR and FQNEAQ (reference sequence). The CDR3 DNA reads as TGTGCCAGCAGCTTGGGAGGGGGCGGAGAGACCCAGTACTTC. Encoded protein: CASSLGGGGETQYF.

CDR3 sequence: CASSILLPKNGYTF. CDR3 nucleotides: TGTGCCAGTAGTATTTTGTTACCGAAAAATGGCTACACCTTC. The rearrangement links TRBV19 to TRBJ1-2; no definite D call. Trimming took off 3 bases at V and 6 bases at J, with 14 bases between the two ends. The CDR3 is 14 residues long. The germline CDR1 and CDR2 sequences are LNHDA and SQIVND (reference sequence). Full variable domain (missing parts from reference TRBV19 and TRBJ1-2): DGGITQSPKYLFRKEGQNVTLSCEQNLNHDAMYWYRQDPGQGLRLIYYSQIVNDFQKGDIAEGYSVSREKKESFPLTVTSAQKNPTAFYLCASSILLPKNGYTFGSGTRLTVV.

The chain carries TRBV28 and TRBJ1-2; TRBD1 is a possible D gene (5 bases). Germline V CDR1 and CDR2: MDHEN, SYDVKM. This CDR3 has 16 amino acids. V was trimmed by 2 bases and J by 0 bases, leaving 13 bases between them. Here the CDR3 reads CASSLPRQPSNYGYTF. The CDR3 nucleotides read TGTGCCAGCAGTTTACCTCGACAGCCGTCTAACTATGGCTACACCTTC.

This clone was counted between two and nine times. This chain links TRBV6-2 or TRBV6-3 with TRBJ1-1; D is unresolved. The V gene's germline CDR1 is MNHEY and CDR2 SVGEGT. There are 14 residues in the CDR3. The V end was cut by 0 bases, the J end by 3 bases, with 8 bases between. CDR3 coding DNA: TGTGCCAGCAGTTACTCAGGGATTGACACTGAAGCTTTCTTT. Translated, it gives CASSYSGIDTEAFF.

The CDR3 DNA is TGTGCCAGCAGTGGGCAGGGGGACACCATATATTTT. Its protein is CASSGQGDTIYF. The chain combines TRBV28 with TRBJ1-3; 7 bases align to TRBD1. The CDR3 runs to 12 residues. After removal of 5 bases from V and 8 bases from J, the junction contained 3 bases not matched to a gene. CDR1 is MDHEN and CDR2 is SYDVKM in the germline V gene.

In its sample, this clone was seen once. The rearrangement joins TRBV9 to TRBJ2-5; 7 bases are shared with TRBD2. The CDR3 has 14 amino acids. J was trimmed by 5 bases and V by 0 bases; bases with no gene match: 4. The germline V gene has CDR1 SGDLS and CDR2 YYNGEE. The CDR3 reads CASSVAGGGETQYF. The CDR3 coding sequence is TGTGCCAGCAGCGTAGCCGGGGGAGGGGAGACCCAGTACTTC.

The chain joins TRBV6-5 to TRBJ2-1, with 11 bases matching TRBD2. The CDR3 is made up of 14 amino acids. Germline loops: CDR1 MNHEY, CDR2 SVGAGI. J lost 9 bases, V lost 5 bases, and 6 bases had no gene match. The CDR3 DNA follows: TGTGCCAGCAGTCGCTCTAGCGGGGGGACTGAGCAGTTCTTC. The encoded protein is CASSRSSGGTEQFF.